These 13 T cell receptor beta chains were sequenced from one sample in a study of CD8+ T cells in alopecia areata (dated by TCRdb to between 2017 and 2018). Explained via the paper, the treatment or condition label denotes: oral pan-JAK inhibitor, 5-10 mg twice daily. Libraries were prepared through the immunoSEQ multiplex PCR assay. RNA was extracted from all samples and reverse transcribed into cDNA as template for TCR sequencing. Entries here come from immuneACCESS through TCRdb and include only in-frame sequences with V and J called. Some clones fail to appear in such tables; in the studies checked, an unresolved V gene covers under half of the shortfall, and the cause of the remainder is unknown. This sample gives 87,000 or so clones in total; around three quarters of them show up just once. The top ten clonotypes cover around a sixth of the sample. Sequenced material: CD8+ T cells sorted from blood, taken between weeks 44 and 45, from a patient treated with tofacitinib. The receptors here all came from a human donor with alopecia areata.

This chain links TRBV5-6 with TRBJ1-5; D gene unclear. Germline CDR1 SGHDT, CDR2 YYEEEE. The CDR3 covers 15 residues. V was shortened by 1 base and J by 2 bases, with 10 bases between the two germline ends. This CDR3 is CASSLMGRGNQPQHF. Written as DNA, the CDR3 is TGTGCCAGCAGCTTGATGGGTAGGGGCAATCAGCCCCAGCATTTT.

The CDR3 here is CASGSDYYNEQFF. In nucleotides, the CDR3 is TGTGCTAGTGGGAGTGACTACTACAATGAGCAGTTCTTC. The chain links TRBV12-5 to TRBJ2-1; D might be TRBD2 (5 bases). CDR1 and CDR2 from the germline V gene are LGHNT and FRNRAP. V lost 6 bases, J lost 3 bases, and 9 bases lay in between. The CDR3 length is 13 residues.

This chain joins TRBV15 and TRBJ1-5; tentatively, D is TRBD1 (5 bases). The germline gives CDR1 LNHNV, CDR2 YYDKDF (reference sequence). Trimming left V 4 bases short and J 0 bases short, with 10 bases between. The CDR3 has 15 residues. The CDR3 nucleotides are TGTGCCACCAGCATCTGGGGGTTTAGCAATCAGCCCCAGCATTTT. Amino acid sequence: CATSIWGFSNQPQHF. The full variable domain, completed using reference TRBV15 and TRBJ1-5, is DAMVIQNPRYQVTQFGKPVTLSCSQTLNHNVMYWYQQKSSQAPKLLFHYYDKDFNNEADTPDNFQSRRPNTSFCFLDIRSPGLGDTAMYLCATSIWGFSNQPQHFGDGTRLSIL.

CDR3 protein: CAWSESYEQYF. As DNA, the CDR3 is TGTGCCTGGAGTGAATCTTACGAGCAGTACTTC. The chain combines TRBV30 with TRBJ2-5; D not resolved. The J call is in doubt because the DNA end fits TRBJ2-7 better. This CDR3 region has 11 residues. Looked up from germline, CDR1 is GTSNPN and CDR2 is SVGIG (reference sequence).

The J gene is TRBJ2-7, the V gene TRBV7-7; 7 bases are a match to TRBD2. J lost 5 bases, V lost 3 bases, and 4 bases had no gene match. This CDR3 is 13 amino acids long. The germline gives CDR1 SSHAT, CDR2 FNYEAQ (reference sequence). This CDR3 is CASSFGGGDEQYF. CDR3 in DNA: TGTGCCAGCAGCTTCGGTGGGGGGGACGAGCAGTACTTC.

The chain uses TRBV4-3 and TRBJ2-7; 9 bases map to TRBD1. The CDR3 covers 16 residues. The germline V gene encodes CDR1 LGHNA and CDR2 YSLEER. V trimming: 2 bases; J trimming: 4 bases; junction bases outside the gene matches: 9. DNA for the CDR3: TGCGCCAGCAGCCAATCATGGGACAGGGCCCATTACGAGCAGTACTTC. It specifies CASSQSWDRAHYEQYF.

CDR3 DNA sequence: TGTGCCAGCAGCGTCACAGGGGGAACTGGAAACACCATATATTTT. Amino acid sequence: CASSVTGGTGNTIYF. V usage is TRBV9 and J usage is TRBJ1-3; 8 bases line up with TRBD1. The CDR3 totals 15 residues. Germline CDR1 is SGDLS and CDR2 is YYNGEE. The V and J ends lost 2 bases and 2 bases, in that order; junction bases with no gene match: 3.

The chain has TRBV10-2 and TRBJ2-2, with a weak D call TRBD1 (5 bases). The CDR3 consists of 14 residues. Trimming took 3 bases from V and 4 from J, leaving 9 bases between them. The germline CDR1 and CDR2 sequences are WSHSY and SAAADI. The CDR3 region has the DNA TGCGCCAGCAGTGAAGGGGCTGGCACCGGGGAGCTGTTTTTT. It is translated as CASSEGAGTGELFF.

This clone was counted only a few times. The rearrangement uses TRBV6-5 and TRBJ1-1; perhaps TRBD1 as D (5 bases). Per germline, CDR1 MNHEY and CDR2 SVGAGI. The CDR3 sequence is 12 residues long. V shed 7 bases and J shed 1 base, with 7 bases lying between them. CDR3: CASTDRNTEAFF. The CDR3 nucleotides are TGTGCCAGCACCGACAGGAACACTGAAGCTTTCTTT.

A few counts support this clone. The CDR3: CASGKGEKLFF. The CDR3 DNA is TGTGCCAGCGGGAAGGGAGAAAAACTGTTTTTT. The rearrangement joins TRBV27 to TRBJ1-4; no firm D call. Germline CDR1 is MNHEY and CDR2 is SMNVEV (reference sequence). This CDR3 contains 11 residues. V was clipped by 8 bases and J by 8 bases, with 9 bases between them.

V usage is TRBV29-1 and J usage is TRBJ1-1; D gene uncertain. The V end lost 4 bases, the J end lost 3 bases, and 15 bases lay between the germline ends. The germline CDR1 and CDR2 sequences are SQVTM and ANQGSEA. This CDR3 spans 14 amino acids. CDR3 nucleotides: TGCAGCGTTGGATTTGCCCGGACGTACACTGAAGCTTTCTTT. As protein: CSVGFARTYTEAFF.

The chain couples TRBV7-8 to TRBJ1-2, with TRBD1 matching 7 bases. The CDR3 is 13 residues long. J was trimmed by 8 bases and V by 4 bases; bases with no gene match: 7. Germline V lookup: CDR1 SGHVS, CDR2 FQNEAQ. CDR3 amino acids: CASSSQQGRGYTF. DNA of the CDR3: TGTGCCAGCAGCTCGCAACAGGGGAGAGGCTACACCTTC.

CDR3 bases: TGCGCCAGCAGCCGGGACAGGGTGTCCTACAATGAGCAGTTCTTC. This codes for CASSRDRVSYNEQFF. The chain employs TRBV5-1 and TRBJ2-1; 9 bases map to TRBD1. CDR3 size: 15 residues. V lost 4 bases, J lost 1 base, and 3 bases stayed unmatched. Germline CDR1 is SGHRS and CDR2 is YFSETQ.